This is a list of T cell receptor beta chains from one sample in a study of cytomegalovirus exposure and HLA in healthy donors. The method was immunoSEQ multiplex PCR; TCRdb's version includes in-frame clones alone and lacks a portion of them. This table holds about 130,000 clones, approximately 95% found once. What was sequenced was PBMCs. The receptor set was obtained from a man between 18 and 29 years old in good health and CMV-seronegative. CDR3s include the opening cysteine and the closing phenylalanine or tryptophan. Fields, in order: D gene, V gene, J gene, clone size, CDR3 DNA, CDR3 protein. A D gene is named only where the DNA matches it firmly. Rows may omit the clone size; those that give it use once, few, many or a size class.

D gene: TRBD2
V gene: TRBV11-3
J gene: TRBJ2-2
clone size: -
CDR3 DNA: TGTGCCAGCAGCTTGTCACTAGCGGGGATTGGGGAGCTGTTTTTT
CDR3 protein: CASSLSLAGIGELFF

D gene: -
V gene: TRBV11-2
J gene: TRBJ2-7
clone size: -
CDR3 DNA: TGTGCCAGCAGCCCAGACAGGACCGTCTACGAGCAGTACTTC
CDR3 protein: CASSPDRTVYEQYF

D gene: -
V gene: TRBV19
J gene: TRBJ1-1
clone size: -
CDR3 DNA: TGTGCCAGTGTCGGCAGGGGACGGACTGAAGCTTTCTTT
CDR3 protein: CASVGRGRTEAFF

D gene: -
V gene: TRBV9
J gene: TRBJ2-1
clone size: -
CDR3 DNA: TGTGCCAGCAGCGTAGATACTATCCAGGGTGAGCAGTTCTTC
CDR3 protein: CASSVDTIQGEQFF

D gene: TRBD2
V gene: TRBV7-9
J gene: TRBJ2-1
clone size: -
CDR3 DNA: TGTGCCAGCAGCCCCCCGGGCGGGGGCTCCTACAATGAGCAGTTCTTC
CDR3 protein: CASSPPGGGSYNEQFF

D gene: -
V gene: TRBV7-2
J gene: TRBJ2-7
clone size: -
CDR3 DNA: TGTGCCAGCAGCTCTGGGAGCGGGTACTCCTACGAGCAGTACTTC
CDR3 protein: CASSSGSGYSYEQYF

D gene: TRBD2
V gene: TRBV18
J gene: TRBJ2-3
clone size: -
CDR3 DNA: TGTGCCAGCTCACTTGGGACTAGCGGGAGCACAGATACGCAGTATTTT
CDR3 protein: CASSLGTSGSTDTQYF

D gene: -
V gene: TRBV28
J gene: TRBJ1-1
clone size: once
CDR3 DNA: TGTGCCACCCAGGGCGTAGCAGCTGAAGCTTTCTTT
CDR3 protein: CATQGVAAEAFF

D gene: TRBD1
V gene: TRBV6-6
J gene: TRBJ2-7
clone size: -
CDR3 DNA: TGTGCCAGCAGTTGGGACAGCGAGCAGTACTTC
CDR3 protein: CASSWDSEQYF

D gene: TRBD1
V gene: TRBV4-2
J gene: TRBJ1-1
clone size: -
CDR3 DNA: TGTGCCAGCAGCCAAGTCCTACAGGGGAGGACTGAAGCTTTCTTT
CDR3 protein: CASSQVLQGRTEAFF